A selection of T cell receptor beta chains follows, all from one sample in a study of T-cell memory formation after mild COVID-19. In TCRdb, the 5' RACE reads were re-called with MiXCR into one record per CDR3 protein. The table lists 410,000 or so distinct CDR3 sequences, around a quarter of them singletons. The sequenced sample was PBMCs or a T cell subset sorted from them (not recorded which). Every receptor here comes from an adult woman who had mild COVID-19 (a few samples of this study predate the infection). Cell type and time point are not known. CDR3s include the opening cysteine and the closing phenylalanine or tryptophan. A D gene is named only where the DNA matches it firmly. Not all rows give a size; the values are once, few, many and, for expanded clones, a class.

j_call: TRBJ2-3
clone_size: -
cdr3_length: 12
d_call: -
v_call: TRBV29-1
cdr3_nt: TGCAGCGTTGCGAGCTTTTCAGATACGCAGTATTTT
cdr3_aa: CSVASFSDTQYF

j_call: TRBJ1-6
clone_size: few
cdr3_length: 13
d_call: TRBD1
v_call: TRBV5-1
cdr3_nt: TGCGCCAGCAGTCGACAGGGTGATTCACCCCTCCACTTT
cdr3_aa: CASSRQGDSPLHF

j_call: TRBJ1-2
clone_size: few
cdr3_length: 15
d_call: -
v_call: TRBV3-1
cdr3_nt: TGTGCCAGCAGCCAAGATTTGGGGGCAGGGAATGGCTACACCTTC
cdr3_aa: CASSQDLGAGNGYTF

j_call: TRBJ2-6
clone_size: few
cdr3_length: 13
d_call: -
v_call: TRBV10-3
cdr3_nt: TGTGCCATCAAAAGGGAAGGGGCCAACGTCCTGACTTTC
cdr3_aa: CAIKREGANVLTF

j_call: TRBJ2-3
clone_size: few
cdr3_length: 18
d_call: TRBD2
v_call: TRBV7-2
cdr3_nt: TGTGCCAGCAGCTTAGGGGGACTAGCGGGAGGGCTCACAGATACGCAGTATTTT
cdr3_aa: CASSLGGLAGGLTDTQYF

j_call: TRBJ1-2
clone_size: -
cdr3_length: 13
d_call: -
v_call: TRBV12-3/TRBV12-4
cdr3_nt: TGTGCCAGCAGTTCAAGCGCGGGCTATGGCTACACCTTC
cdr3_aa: CASSSSAGYGYTF

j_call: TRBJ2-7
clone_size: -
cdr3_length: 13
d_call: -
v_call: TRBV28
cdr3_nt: TGTGCCAGCAGTTTAAACTGGGGTTACGAGCAGTACTTC
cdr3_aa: CASSLNWGYEQYF

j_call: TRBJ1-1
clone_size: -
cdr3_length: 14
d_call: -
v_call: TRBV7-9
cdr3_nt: TGTGCCAGCAGCTCTACCGGAGGTCTCACTGAAGCTTTCTTT
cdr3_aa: CASSSTGGLTEAFF

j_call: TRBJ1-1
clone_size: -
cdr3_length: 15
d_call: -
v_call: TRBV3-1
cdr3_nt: TGTGCCAGCAGCCAAGTATCAGGGAGAAAGGCTGAAGCTTTCTTT
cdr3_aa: CASSQVSGRKAEAFF

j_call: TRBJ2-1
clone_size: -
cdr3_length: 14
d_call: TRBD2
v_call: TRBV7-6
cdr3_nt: TGTGCCAGCAGCGCAAGACTAGCGGGGGCCGAGCAGTTCTTC
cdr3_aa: CASSARLAGAEQFF

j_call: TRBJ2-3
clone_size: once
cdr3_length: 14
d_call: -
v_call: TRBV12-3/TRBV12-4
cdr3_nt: TGTGCCAGCACCGTTATGACAGTCACAGATACGCAGTATTTT
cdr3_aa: CASTVMTVTDTQYF

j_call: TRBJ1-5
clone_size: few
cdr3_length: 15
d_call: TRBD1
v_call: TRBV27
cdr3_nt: TGTGCCAGCAGTTTATCTGGGACAGGGCATCAGCCCCAGCATTTT
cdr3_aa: CASSLSGTGHQPQHF

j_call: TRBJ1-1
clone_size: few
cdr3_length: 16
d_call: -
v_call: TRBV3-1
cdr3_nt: TGTGCCAGCAGCCAAGTGGGGGTGGCAGATCACCCTGAAGCTTTCTTT
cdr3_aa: CASSQVGVADHPEAFF

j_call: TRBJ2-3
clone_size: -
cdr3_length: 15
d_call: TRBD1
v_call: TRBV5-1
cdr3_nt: TGCGCCAGCAGCGGGCAGGGGGCTCGGGGAGATACGCAGTATTTT
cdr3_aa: CASSGQGARGDTQYF

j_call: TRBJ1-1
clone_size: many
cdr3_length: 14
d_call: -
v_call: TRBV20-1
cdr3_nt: TGCAGTGCAGACGTGGGGAAGGGACGGACTGAAGCTTTCTTT
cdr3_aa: CSADVGKGRTEAFF

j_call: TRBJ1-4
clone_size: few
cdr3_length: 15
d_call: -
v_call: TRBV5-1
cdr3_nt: TGCGCCAGCAGCTTGGGCGGCAGGGACAATGAAAAACTGTTTTTT
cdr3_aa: CASSLGGRDNEKLFF

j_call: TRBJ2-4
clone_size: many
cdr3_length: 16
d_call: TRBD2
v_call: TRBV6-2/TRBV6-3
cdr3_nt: TGTGCCAGCACCAAGGGAGTAGCGGGAGCCCAAAACATTCAGTACTTC
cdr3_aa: CASTKGVAGAQNIQYF

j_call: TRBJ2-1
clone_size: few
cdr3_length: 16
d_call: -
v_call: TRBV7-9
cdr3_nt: TGTGCCAGCAGCGCCCTCTTTAAGGGGCGTCCGGATGAGCAGTTCTTC
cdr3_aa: CASSALFKGRPDEQFF

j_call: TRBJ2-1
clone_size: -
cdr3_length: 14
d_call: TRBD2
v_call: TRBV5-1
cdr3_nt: TGCGCCAGCAGCTTGGGGGACTACACCAATGAGCAGTTCTTC
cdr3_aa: CASSLGDYTNEQFF

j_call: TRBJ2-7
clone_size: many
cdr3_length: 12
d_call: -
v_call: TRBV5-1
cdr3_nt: TGCGCCAGCAGCTTGGAGGACTACGAGCAGTACTTC
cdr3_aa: CASSLEDYEQYF

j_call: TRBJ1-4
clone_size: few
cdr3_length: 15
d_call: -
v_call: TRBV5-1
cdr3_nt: TGCGCCAGCAGCCGTGACGGCGCTTCTAATGAAAAACTGTTTTTT
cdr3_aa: CASSRDGASNEKLFF

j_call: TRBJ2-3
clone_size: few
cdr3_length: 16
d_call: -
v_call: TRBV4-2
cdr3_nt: TGTGCCAGCAGCCCACCTTCCAGACAGGTTGGAGATACGCAGTATTTT
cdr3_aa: CASSPPSRQVGDTQYF

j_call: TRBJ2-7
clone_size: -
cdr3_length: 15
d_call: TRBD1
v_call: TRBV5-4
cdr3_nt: TGTGCCAGCAGCTTATGGGACAGGGAAACGGGCGAGCAGTACTTC
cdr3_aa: CASSLWDRETGEQYF

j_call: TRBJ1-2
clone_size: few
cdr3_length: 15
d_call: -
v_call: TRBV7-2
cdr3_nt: TGTGCCAGCAGCTTAGTTCAGACGAATAACTATGGCTACACCTTC
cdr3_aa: CASSLVQTNNYGYTF

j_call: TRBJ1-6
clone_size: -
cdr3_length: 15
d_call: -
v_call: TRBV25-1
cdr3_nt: TGTGCCAGCAGTGACCGGCCGGGCACAGGGTCACCCCTCCACTTT
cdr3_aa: CASSDRPGTGSPLHF